The following is a TCR beta chain sequence with its context. Its specificity is unknown. Trimming shortened V by 3 bases and J by 12 bases, and 12 bases separated the two germline ends. Germline assignment: CDR1 DFQATT and CDR2 SNEGSKA (reference sequence). This CDR3 has 11 amino acids. Regarding the study as a whole: Tumor memory CD4+ T cell TCR gene usage clustered with blood and lymph node memory CD4+ cells and lymph node naive CD4+ cells. Greatest tumor Treg TCR overlap was with tumor naive CD4+ cells.

After constant-region reverse-primer amplification, full-length variable regions underwent semi-nested PCR with Nested Universal Primer A. MiXCR, run by TCRdb on the 5' RACE reads, gives a single entry per CDR3 protein. The repertoire holds around 52,000 distinct CDR3 sequences, around 26% seen once, with 3% to 4% in the top ten. Memory CD4+ cells were defined as CD4+CD45RO+CD25-. Sequencing input: tumor-infiltrating memory CD4+ T cells sorted from the breast tumor. As to subset: memory CD4+ T cells, CD4+CD45RO+CD25-. This chain uses TRBV20-1 with TRBJ2-1, with a weak D call TRBD2 (5 bases). The receptor was derived from a female donor with breast cancer. DNA for the CDR3: TGCAGTGCTAGTTTTATAGCGTCGCAGTTCTTC. Protein sequence: CSASFIASQFF.